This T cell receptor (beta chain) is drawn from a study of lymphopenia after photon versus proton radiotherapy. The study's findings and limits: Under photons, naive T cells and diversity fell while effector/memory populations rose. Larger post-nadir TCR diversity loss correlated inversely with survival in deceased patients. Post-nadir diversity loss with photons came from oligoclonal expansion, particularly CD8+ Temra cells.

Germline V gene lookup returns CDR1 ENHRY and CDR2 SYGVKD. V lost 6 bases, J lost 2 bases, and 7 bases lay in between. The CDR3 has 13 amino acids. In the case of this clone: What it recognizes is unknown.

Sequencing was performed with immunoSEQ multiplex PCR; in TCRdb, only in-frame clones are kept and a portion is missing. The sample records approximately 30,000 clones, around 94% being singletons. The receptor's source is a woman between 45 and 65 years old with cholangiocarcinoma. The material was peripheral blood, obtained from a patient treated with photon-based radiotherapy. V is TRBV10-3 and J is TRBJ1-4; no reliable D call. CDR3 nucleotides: TGTGCCATCAGCAGAGATACTAATGAAAAACTGTTTTTT. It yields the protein CAISRDTNEKLFF.